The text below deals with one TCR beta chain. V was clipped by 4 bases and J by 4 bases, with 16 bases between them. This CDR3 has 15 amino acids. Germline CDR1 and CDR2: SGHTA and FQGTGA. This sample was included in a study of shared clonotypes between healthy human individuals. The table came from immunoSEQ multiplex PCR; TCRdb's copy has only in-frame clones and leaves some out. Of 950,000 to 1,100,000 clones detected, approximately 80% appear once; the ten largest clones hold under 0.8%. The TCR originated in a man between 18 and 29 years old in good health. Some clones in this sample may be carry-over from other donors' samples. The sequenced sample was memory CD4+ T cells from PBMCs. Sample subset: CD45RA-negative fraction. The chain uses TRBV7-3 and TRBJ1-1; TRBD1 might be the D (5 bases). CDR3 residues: CASSSLGGTSTEAFF. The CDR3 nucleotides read TGTGCCAGCAGCTCTCTGGGGGGAACGAGCACTGAAGCTTTCTTT.